Presented here are 19 T cell receptor beta chains from one specimen sequenced in a study of blood T cell repertoires in COVID-19 (TCRdb year 2020). To prepare the library, the immunoSEQ multiplex PCR assay was applied. TCRdb limited this immuneACCESS table to in-frame rearrangements with V and J called. A share of clones is missing; checked studies link under half to unresolved V genes, and the rest is unexplained. This sample gives about 320,000 clones in total; over 85% of them show up just once. 2.6% of the sample is in the top ten clones. Sequenced material: PBMCs or T cells enriched from blood (not recorded which). Receptor source: a man aged 60-69 years who had recovered from COVID-19.

This clone was counted a single time. V and J are TRBV7-9 and TRBJ2-3, with D perhaps matching TRBD2 (5 bases). CDR3 length: 15 amino acids. From germline, CDR1 is SEHNR and CDR2 FQNEAQ (reference sequence). Trimming took 5 bases from V and 4 from J, leaving 16 bases between them. CDR3 DNA sequence: TGTGCCAGCAGCATAAGCGGCATCGTTGCAGATACGCAGTATTTT. Translating gives CASSISGIVADTQYF.

This clone appeared a few times. The chain employs TRBV30 and TRBJ2-7, with 14 positions matching TRBD2. Losses at the gene ends were 3 bases for V and 0 bases for J; bases not matched to a gene: 7. The CDR3 has 17 amino acids. From germline, CDR1 is GTSNPN and CDR2 SVGIG (reference sequence). The chain's CDR3 is CAWSRTSGRPSSYEQYF. CDR3 bases: TGTGCCTGGAGCCGGACTAGCGGGAGGCCTAGCTCCTACGAGCAGTACTTC.

The rearrangement links TRBV3-1 (or the pseudogene TRBV3-2) to TRBJ1-1, with D perhaps TRBD1 (5 bases). Per germline, CDR1 LGHDT and CDR2 YNNKEL (reference sequence). Trimming stripped 4 bases from V and 4 bases from J, with 13 bases between. The length of the CDR3 is 14 residues. The CDR3 DNA is TGTGCCAGCAGCCCCGGGACTTGGGGCACTGAAGCTTTCTTT. This gives the protein CASSPGTWGTEAFF.

The chain links TRBV30 to TRBJ2-3; 7 bases agree with TRBD2. Losses at the gene ends were 7 bases for V and 6 bases for J; bases not matched to a gene: 16. The germline CDR1 and CDR2 sequences are GTSNPN and SVGIG (reference sequence). There are 15 residues in the CDR3. In DNA, the CDR3 is TGTGCCTCTAAGACTAGCCTGCTTATTAGTGATACGCAGTATTTT. It translates to CASKTSLLISDTQYF.

The chain combines TRBV5-1 with TRBJ2-3, with 8 bases that match TRBD2. Germline lookup yields CDR1 SGHRS and CDR2 YFSETQ. This CDR3 comprises 16 residues. Losses at the gene ends were 3 bases for V and 2 bases for J; bases not matched to a gene: 8. The CDR3 region has the DNA TGCGCCAGCAGCTCCGGGCGGGGGGATAACACAGATACGCAGTATTTT. It is translated as CASSSGRGDNTDTQYF.

The V and J genes are TRBV19 and TRBJ2-4; D possibly corresponds to TRBD1 (6 bases). V shed 4 bases and J shed 6 bases, with 16 bases lying between them. This CDR3 region has 15 residues. The germline CDR1 and CDR2 sequences are LNHDA and SQIVND (reference sequence). CDR3 protein: CASSTLRTESNIQYF. The CDR3 nucleotides read TGTGCCAGTAGTACTCTCCGGACAGAGTCAAACATTCAGTACTTC.

The CDR3, as DNA: TGTGCCAGCAGTTTATCGAGCGGGAGTATCTATGAGCAGTTCTTC. Residues: CASSLSSGSIYEQFF. V gene TRBV27 combines with J gene TRBJ2-1; 8 positions match TRBD2. The germline V gene has CDR1 MNHEY and CDR2 SMNVEV (reference sequence). The length of the CDR3 is 15 residues. Trimming removed 0 bases from V and 8 bases from J; junction bases left unmatched: 6.

The chain is built from TRBV30 and TRBJ1-1, with D possibly TRBD1 on 5 matching bases. The CDR3 length is 14 residues. With 0 bases removed from V and 3 bases from J, the gap between germline ends came to 11 bases. Germline V gene sequence: CDR1 GTSNPN, CDR2 SVGIG (reference sequence). The CDR3 DNA follows: TGTGCCTGGAGTGTACCAGGGTCCCACACTGAAGCTTTCTTT. It is translated as CAWSVPGSHTEAFF.

The chain recombines TRBV29-1 with TRBJ2-5; 8 bases map to TRBD2. V lost 3 bases and J lost 0; bases outside the gene matches: 9. This CDR3 contains 16 residues. The germline V gene has CDR1 SQVTM and CDR2 ANQGSEA. The CDR3, as DNA: TGCAGCGTTGATTCGGCGGGAGGACCTGACCAAGAGACCCAGTACTTC. Its protein is CSVDSAGGPDQETQYF. The full variable domain, in which reference TRBV29-1 and TRBJ2-5 provide the parts outside the CDR3, is SAVISQKPSRDICQRGTSLTIQCQVDSQVTMMFWYRQQPGQSLTLIATANQGSEATYESGFVIDKFPISRPNLTFSTLTVSNMSPEDSSIYLCSVDSAGGPDQETQYFGPGTRLLVL.

The V gene is TRBV19, the J gene TRBJ2-7, with a tentative D call TRBD1 (6 bases). The CDR3 length is 14 residues. Between the trimmed V and J ends, which lost 10 bases and 1 base, there was a span of 17 bases. Germline-derived CDR1 and CDR2 are LNHDA and SQIVND (reference sequence). This CDR3 is CATKTGLVSYEQYF. As DNA, the CDR3 is TGTGCCACGAAAACAGGGCTCGTTTCCTACGAGCAGTACTTC. The full variable domain, in which reference TRBV19 and TRBJ2-7 provide the parts outside the CDR3, is DGGITQSPKYLFRKEGQNVTLSCEQNLNHDAMYWYRQDPGQGLRLIYYSQIVNDFQKGDIAEGYSVSREKKESFPLTVTSAQKNPTAFYLCATKTGLVSYEQYFGPGTRLTVT.

V is TRBV14 and J is TRBJ2-3; 8 bases are a match to TRBD1. The trim removed 1 base at V and 3 bases at J, leaving 6 bases unmatched. CDR1 is SGHDN, CDR2 FVKESK, per germline. This CDR3 contains 16 residues. This CDR3 is CASSQVDRVYTDTQYF. As DNA, the CDR3 is TGTGCCAGCAGCCAAGTGGACAGGGTTTATACAGATACGCAGTATTTT.

The rearrangement uses TRBV4-1 and TRBJ2-5, with 12 bases lining up with TRBD1. The CDR3 loop spans 19 amino acids. Unmatched junction bases numbered 16, after V lost 3 bases and J lost 5 bases. Germline values: CDR1 MGHRA, CDR2 YSYEKL. CDR3 DNA: TGCGCCAGCAGCCACCACACCGGGACAGGGGGCGGGTGGAGTGAGACCCAGTACTTC. Translated, it gives CASSHHTGTGGGWSETQYF.

The gene calls are TRBV14 and TRBJ1-1; weak D call: TRBD1 (5 bases). The CDR3 totals 14 residues. CDR1 SGHDN and CDR2 FVKESK come from the germline V gene. Deletions cut 6 bases from V and 1 base from J, with 12 bases between. CDR3 region: CASRQGFRNTEAFF. The CDR3 coding sequence is TGTGCCAGCAGGCAGGGTTTTAGGAACACTGAAGCTTTCTTT.

This chain connects TRBV7-9 to TRBJ2-7; 14 bases line up with TRBD2. V lost 5 bases and J lost 8; bases outside the gene matches: 8. Germline assignment: CDR1 SEHNR and CDR2 FQNEAQ (reference sequence). The CDR3 totals 15 residues. The CDR3 protein is CASSRRTSGGNKQYF. CDR3 DNA: TGTGCCAGCAGCAGACGGACTAGCGGGGGGAATAAGCAGTACTTC.

This clone was found once. The V gene is TRBV10-3, the J gene TRBJ1-3, with TRBD1 identical over 11 bases. This CDR3 is built from 17 residues. Losses at the gene ends were 3 bases for V and 5 bases for J; bases not matched to a gene: 9. Germline V CDR1 and CDR2: ENHRY, SYGVKD. The CDR3 is CAISDRPGQGGRNTIYF. CDR3 coding DNA: TGTGCCATCAGTGATAGACCGGGACAGGGGGGAAGAAACACCATATATTTT.

V is TRBV5-8 and J is TRBJ1-1; D call uncertain. In germline, CDR1 is SGHTS, CDR2 YDEGEE. The CDR3 has 16 amino acids. Trimming cost V 7 bases and J 1 base, with 20 bases left between them. Here the CDR3 DNA reads TGTGCCAGCCTGTGGGGAGGCGGCGTAACGAACACTGAAGCTTTCTTT. It encodes CASLWGGGVTNTEAFF.

The chain joins TRBV7-9 to TRBJ2-3; 12 bases line up with TRBD2. Trimming took 4 bases from V and 7 from J; bases not matched to a gene: 9. Germline CDR1 is SEHNR and CDR2 is FQNEAQ (reference sequence). The CDR3 is 16 residues long. The chain's CDR3 is CASSSPTSGRIYTQYF. CDR3 bases: TGTGCCAGCAGCTCTCCGACTAGCGGGAGAATATATACGCAGTATTTT.

The chain uses TRBV15 and TRBJ2-3; TRBD1 aligns across 9 bases. Per the germline V gene, CDR1 is LNHNV and CDR2 is YYDKDF (reference sequence). V shed 4 bases, J shed 0 bases, and the junction held 5 bases outside the gene matches. The CDR3 spans 16 residues. The CDR3 here is CATSIGTGYSTDTQYF. The CDR3, as DNA: TGTGCCACCAGCATCGGGACAGGGTATAGCACAGATACGCAGTATTTT.

The chain combines TRBV19 with TRBJ2-7; TRBD1 might be the D (6 bases). The CDR3 is 13 amino acids. V lost 2 bases and J 1 base, leaving 6 bases between the germline ends. CDR1 and CDR2 (germline): LNHDA, SQIVND (reference sequence). DNA of the CDR3: TGTGCCAGTAGTATACAGGGGTCCTACGAGCAGTACTTC. Its translation: CASSIQGSYEQYF.